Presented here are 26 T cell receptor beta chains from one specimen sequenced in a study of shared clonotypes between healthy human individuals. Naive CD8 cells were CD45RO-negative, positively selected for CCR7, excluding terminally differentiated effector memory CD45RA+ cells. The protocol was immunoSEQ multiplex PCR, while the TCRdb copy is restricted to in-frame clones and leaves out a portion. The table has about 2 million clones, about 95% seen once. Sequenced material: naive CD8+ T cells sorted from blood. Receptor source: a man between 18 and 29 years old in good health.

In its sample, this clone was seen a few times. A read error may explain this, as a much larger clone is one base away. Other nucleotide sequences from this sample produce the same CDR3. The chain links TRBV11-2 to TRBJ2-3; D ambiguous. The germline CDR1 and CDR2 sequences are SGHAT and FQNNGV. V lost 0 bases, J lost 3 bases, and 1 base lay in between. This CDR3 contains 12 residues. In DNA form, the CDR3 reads TGTGCCAGCAGCTTAGATACAGATACGCAGTATTTT. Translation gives CASSLDTDTQYF.

CDR3 nucleotides: TGTGCCAGCAGCGTAGGAGTAGCGGGTGCCTACGAGCAGTACTTC. As protein: CASSVGVAGAYEQYF. This sequence joins TRBV9 and TRBJ2-7; 7 nucleotides line up with TRBD2. CDR1 is SGDLS, CDR2 YYNGEE, per germline. The J segment lost 2 bases and the V segment lost 0 bases, leaving 5 bases of the junction unmatched. The CDR3 runs 15 residues.

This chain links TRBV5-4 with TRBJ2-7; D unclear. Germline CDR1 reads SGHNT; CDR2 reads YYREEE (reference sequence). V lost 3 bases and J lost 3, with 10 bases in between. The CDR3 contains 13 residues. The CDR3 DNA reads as TGTGCCAGCAGCTCGGACGGATTCTACGAGCAGTACTTC. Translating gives CASSSDGFYEQYF.

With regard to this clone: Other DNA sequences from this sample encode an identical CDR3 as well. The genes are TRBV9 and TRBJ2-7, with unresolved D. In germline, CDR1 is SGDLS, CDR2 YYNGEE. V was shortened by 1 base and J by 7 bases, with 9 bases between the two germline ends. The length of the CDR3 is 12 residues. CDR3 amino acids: CASSVLGGEQYF. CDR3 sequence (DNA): TGTGCCAGCAGCGTACTTGGTGGGGAGCAGTACTTC. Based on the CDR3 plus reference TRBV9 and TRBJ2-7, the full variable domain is DSGVTQTPKHLITATGQRVTLRCSPRSGDLSVYWYQQSLDQGLQFLIQYYNGEERAKGNILERFSAQQFPDLHSELNLSSLELGDSALYFCASSVLGGEQYFGPGTRLTVT.

CDR3 loop: CASSEDRGLNSPLHF. CDR3 bases: TGTGCCAGCAGTGAAGACAGGGGGCTGAATTCACCCCTCCACTTT. The V gene is TRBV6-1, the J gene TRBJ1-6; 9 bases are shared with TRBD1. Germline V lookup: CDR1 MNHNS, CDR2 SASEGT. V trimming: 1 base; J trimming: 7 bases; junction bases outside the gene matches: 2. The CDR3 is 15 residues long.

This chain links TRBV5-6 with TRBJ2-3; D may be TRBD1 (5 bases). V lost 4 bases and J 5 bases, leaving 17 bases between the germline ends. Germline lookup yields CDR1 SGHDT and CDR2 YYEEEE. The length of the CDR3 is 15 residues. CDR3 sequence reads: CASSPTVASGDTQYF. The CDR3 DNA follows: TGTGCCAGCAGCCCGACAGTTGCCTCGGGAGATACGCAGTATTTT.

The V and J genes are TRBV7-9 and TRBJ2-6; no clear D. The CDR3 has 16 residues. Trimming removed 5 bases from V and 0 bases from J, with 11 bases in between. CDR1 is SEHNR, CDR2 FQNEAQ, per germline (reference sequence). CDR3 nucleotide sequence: TGTGCCAGCAGCCACATTAAAGGCTCTGGGGCCAACGTCCTGACTTTC. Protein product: CASSHIKGSGANVLTF.

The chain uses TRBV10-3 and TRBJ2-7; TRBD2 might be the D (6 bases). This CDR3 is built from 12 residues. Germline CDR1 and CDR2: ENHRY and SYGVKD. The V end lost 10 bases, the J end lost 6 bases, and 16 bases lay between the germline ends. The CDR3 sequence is CATGGVVSEQYF. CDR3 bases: TGTGCCACCGGCGGGGTGGTAAGCGAGCAGTACTTC.

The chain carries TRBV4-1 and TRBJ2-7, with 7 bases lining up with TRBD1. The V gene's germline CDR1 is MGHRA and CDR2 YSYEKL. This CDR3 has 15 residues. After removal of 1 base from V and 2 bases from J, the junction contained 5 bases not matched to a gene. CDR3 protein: CASSQGTGTTYEQYF. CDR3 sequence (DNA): TGCGCCAGCAGCCAAGGGACAGGTACCACCTACGAGCAGTACTTC.

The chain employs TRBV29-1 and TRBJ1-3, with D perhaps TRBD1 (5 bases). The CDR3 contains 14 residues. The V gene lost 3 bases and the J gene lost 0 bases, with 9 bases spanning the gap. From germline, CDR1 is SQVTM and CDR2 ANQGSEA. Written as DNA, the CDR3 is TGCAGCGTTGATGGGACGGGCTCTGGAAACACCATATATTTT. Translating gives CSVDGTGSGNTIYF.

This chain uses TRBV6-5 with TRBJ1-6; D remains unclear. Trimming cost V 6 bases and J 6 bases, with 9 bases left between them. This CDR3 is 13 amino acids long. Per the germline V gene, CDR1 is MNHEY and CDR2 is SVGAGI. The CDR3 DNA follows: TGTGCCAGCAGGCCCTATATTAATTCACCCCTCCACTTT. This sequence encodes CASRPYINSPLHF.

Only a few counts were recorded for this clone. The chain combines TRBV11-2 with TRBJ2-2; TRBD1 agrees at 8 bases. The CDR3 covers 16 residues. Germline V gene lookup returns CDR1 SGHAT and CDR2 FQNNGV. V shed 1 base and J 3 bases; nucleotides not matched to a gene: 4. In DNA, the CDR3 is TGTGCCAGCAGCTTAGTTCCCAGGGGGCACACCGGGGAGCTGTTTTTT. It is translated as CASSLVPRGHTGELFF. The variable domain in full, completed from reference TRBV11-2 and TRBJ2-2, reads EAGVAQSPRYKIIEKRQSVAFWCNPISGHATLYWYQQILGQGPKLLIQFQNNGVVDDSQLPKDRFSAERLKGVDSTLKIQPAKLEDSAVYLCASSLVPRGHTGELFFGEGSRLTVL.

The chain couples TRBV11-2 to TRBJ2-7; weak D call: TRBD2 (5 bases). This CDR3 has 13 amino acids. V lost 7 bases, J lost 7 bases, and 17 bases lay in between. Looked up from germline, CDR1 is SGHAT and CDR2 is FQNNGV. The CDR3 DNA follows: TGTGCCAGCACCCCGCTGAGGGTTGGGGAGCAGTACTTC. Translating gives CASTPLRVGEQYF.

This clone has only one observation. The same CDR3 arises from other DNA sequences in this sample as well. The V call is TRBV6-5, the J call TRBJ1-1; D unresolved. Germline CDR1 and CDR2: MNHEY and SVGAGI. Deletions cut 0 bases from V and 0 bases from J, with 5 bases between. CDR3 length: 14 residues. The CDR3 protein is CASSYSQMNTEAFF. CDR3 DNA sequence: TGTGCCAGCAGTTACTCGCAAATGAACACTGAAGCTTTCTTT.

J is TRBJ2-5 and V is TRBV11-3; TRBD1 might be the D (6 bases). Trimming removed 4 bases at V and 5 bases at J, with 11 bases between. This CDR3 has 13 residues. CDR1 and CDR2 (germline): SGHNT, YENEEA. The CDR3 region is CASSYRVGETQYF. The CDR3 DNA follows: TGTGCCAGCAGCTACAGGGTTGGGGAGACCCAGTACTTC.

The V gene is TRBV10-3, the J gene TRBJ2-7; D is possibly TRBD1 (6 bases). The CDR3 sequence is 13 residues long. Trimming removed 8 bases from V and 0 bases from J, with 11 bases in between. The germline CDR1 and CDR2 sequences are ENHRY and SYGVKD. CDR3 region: CAIGQGTSYEQYF. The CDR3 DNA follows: TGTGCCATCGGCCAGGGGACCTCCTACGAGCAGTACTTC.

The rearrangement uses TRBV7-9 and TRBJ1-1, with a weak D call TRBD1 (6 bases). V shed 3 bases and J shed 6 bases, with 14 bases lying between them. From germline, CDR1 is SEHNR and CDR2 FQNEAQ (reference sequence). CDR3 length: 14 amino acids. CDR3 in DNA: TGTGCCAGCAGCTTTTCACCCGAGGGGGCTGAAGCTTTCTTT. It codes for CASSFSPEGAEAFF.

CDR3 DNA sequence: TGTGCCAGCAGCTCACACCGACTTTTAGCGCTCCCCCCCTACGAGCAGTACTTC. This gives the protein CASSSHRLLALPPYEQYF. The V call is TRBV7-9, the J call TRBJ2-7; D perhaps matches TRBD2 (5 bases). Germline CDR1 SEHNR, CDR2 FQNEAQ (reference sequence). Trimming cost V 4 bases and J 2 bases, with 24 bases left between them. CDR3 length: 18 residues. Full variable domain (remainder filled in from reference TRBV7-9 and TRBJ2-7): DTGVSQNPRHKITKRGQNVTFRCDPISEHNRLYWYRQTLGQGPEFLTYFQNEAQLEKSRLLSDRFSAERPKGSFSTLEIQRTEQGDSAMYLCASSSHRLLALPPYEQYFGPGTRLTVT.

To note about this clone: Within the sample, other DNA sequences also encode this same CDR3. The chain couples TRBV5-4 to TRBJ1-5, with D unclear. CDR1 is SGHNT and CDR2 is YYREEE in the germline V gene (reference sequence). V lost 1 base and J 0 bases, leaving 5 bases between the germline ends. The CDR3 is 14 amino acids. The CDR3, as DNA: TGTGCCAGCAGCTTGTGGGGTAGCAATCAGCCCCAGCATTTT. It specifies CASSLWGSNQPQHF. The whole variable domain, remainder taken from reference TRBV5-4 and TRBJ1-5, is ETGVTQSPTHLIKTRGQQVTLRCSSQSGHNTVSWYQQALGQGPQFIFQYYREEENGRGNFPPRFSGLQFPNYSSELNVNALELDDSALYLCASSLWGSNQPQHFGDGTRLSIL.

The CDR3 spells CSGIFRGRTDTQYF. In DNA form, the CDR3 reads TGCAGCGGAATCTTCCGGGGCCGCACAGATACGCAGTATTTT. The chain employs TRBV29-1 and TRBJ2-3, with D perhaps being TRBD1 or TRBD2 (5 bases each). This CDR3 is 14 amino acids long. From germline, CDR1 is SQVTM and CDR2 ANQGSEA. V lost 7 bases to trimming and J lost 1 base, with 15 bases between them.

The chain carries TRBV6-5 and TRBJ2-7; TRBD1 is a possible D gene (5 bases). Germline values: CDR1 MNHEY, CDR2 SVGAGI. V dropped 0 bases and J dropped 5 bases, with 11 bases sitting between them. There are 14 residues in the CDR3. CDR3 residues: CASSYSWGHDEQYF. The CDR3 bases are TGTGCCAGCAGTTACTCGTGGGGCCACGACGAGCAGTACTTC.

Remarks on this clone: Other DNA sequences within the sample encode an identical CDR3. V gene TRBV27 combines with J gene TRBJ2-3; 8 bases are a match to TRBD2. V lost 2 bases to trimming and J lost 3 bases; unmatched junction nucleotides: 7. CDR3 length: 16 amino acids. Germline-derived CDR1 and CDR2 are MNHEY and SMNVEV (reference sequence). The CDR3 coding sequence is TGTGCCAGCAGTTTAGGGAGCGGGAGTGGTACAGATACGCAGTATTTT. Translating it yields CASSLGSGSGTDTQYF.

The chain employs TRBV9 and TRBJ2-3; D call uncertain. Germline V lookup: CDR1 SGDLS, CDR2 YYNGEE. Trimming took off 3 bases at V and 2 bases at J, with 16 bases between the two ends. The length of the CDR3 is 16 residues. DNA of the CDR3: TGTGCCAGCAGCGCTGGGGATTTCGACCACACAGATACGCAGTATTTT. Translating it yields CASSAGDFDHTDTQYF.

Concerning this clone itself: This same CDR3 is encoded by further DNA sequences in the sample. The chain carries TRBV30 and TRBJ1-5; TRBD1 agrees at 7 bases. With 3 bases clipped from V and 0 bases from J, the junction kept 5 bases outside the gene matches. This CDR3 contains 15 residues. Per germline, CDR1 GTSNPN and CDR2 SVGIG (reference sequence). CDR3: CAWSAGTASNQPQHF. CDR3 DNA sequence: TGTGCCTGGAGCGCGGGGACAGCTAGCAATCAGCCCCAGCATTTT.

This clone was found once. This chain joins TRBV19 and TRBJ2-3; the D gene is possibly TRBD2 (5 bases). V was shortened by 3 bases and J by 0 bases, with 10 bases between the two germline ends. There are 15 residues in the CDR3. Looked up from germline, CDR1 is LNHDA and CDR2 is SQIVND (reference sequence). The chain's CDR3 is CASSIWTGSTDTQYF. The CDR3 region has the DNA TGTGCCAGTAGTATCTGGACGGGAAGCACAGATACGCAGTATTTT.

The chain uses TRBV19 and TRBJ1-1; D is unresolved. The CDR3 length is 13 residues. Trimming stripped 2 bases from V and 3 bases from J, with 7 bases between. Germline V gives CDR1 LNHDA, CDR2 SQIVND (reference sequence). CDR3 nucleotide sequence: TGTGCCAGTAGTATATCTGTAGACACTGAAGCTTTCTTT. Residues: CASSISVDTEAFF. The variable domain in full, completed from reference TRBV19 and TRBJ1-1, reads DGGITQSPKYLFRKEGQNVTLSCEQNLNHDAMYWYRQDPGQGLRLIYYSQIVNDFQKGDIAEGYSVSREKKESFPLTVTSAQKNPTAFYLCASSISVDTEAFFGQGTRLTVV.